A single sample gave rise to the 10 T cell receptor beta chains below, sequenced in a study of blood T cell repertoires in COVID-19. Sequencing was performed with immunoSEQ multiplex PCR; in TCRdb, only in-frame clones are kept and a portion is missing. The top ten clones hold roughly a tenth of a sample with about 38,000 clones, 74% of them seen once. Sequencing was performed on peripheral blood. Receptors originate from a man aged 65 to 85 with COVID-19, enrolled during active disease.

The V call is TRBV10-3, the J call TRBJ2-7; D unclear. Looked up from germline, CDR1 is ENHRY and CDR2 is SYGVKD. V dropped 6 bases and J dropped 4 bases, with 7 bases sitting between them. This CDR3 contains 11 residues. CDR3 DNA sequence: TGTGCCATCAGCCCCGGGTACGAGCAGTACTTC. It codes for CAISPGYEQYF.

This chain connects TRBV11-2 to TRBJ2-7, with D perhaps matching TRBD1 (7 bases). The CDR3 is 16 residues long. Germline-derived CDR1 and CDR2 are SGHAT and FQNNGV. Trimming stripped 5 bases from V and 0 bases from J, with 17 bases between. CDR3 in amino acids: CASSPGIRGDSYEQYF. CDR3 coding DNA: TGTGCCAGCAGCCCAGGGATCAGGGGGGACTCCTACGAGCAGTACTTC.

The chain uses TRBV2 and TRBJ1-2; D gene unclear. The germline CDR1 and CDR2 sequences are SNHLY and FYNNEI. The V gene lost 2 bases and the J gene lost 4 bases, with 5 bases spanning the gap. This CDR3 spans 12 amino acids. This CDR3 is CASSESPYGYTF. The CDR3 DNA follows: TGTGCCAGCAGTGAAAGCCCCTATGGCTACACCTTC.

The CDR3 reads CASSPSQAYEQYF. The CDR3 DNA is TGTGCCAGCTCACCAAGCCAGGCCTACGAGCAGTACTTC. The rearrangement uses TRBV18 and TRBJ2-7; no firm D call. This CDR3 has 13 residues. V was pared by 2 bases and J by 2 bases, with 7 bases between. Per the germline V gene, CDR1 is KGHSH and CDR2 is LQKENI.

V is TRBV12-5 and J is TRBJ1-1; D is uncertain. The CDR3 sequence is 15 residues long. With 3 bases removed from V and 2 bases from J, the gap between germline ends came to 13 bases. CDR1 is LGHNT, CDR2 FRNRAP, per germline. The CDR3 region has the DNA TGTGCTAGTGGTTTTTTGCAGGCACCTAACACTGAAGCTTTCTTT. It encodes CASGFLQAPNTEAFF.

The chain recombines TRBV27 with TRBJ2-1, with D hard to call. CDR1 is MNHEY and CDR2 is SMNVEV in the germline V gene (reference sequence). CDR3 length: 15 residues. Trimming cost V 3 bases and J 6 bases, with 15 bases left between them. The CDR3 region has the DNA TGTGCCAGCAGTTTGCCTACTCCCCCTGGCAATGAGCAGTTCTTC. Translation gives CASSLPTPPGNEQFF.

The V and J genes are TRBV7-2 and TRBJ2-7; D uncertain. Germline V gene lookup returns CDR1 SGHTA and CDR2 FQGNSA. V was shortened by 2 bases and J by 2 bases, with 7 bases between the two germline ends. CDR3 length: 13 amino acids. CDR3 nucleotide sequence: TGTGCCAGCAGCTTATCAGAAACCTACGAGCAGTACTTC. It is translated as CASSLSETYEQYF.

This clone is termed medium-sized. V gene TRBV2 combines with J gene TRBJ1-3; D perhaps matches TRBD1 (6 bases). Germline V gene sequence: CDR1 SNHLY, CDR2 FYNNEI. The V gene lost 6 bases and the J gene lost 4 bases, with 19 bases spanning the gap. This CDR3 region has 16 residues. CDR3 nucleotides: TGTGCCAGCAGCCTCCTAGTGGACAGACGCGGAAACACCATATATTTT. Its protein product is CASSLLVDRRGNTIYF. The complete variable domain, with remaining parts taken from reference TRBV2 and TRBJ1-3, reads EPEVTQTPSHQVTQMGQEVILRCVPISNHLYFYWYRQILGQKVEFLVSFYNNEISEKSEIFDDQFSVERPDGSNFTLKIRSTKLEDSAMYFCASSLLVDRRGNTIYFGEGSWLTVV.

This clone was counted between two and nine times. The chain couples TRBV14 to TRBJ2-7, with TRBD2 identical over 12 bases. Germline assignment: CDR1 SGHDN and CDR2 FVKESK. After removal of 3 bases from V and 1 base from J, the junction contained 10 bases not matched to a gene. The CDR3 extends over 18 amino acids. CDR3: CASSHRRRTSGESYEQYF. DNA of the CDR3: TGTGCCAGCAGCCACCGGCGTAGGACTAGCGGGGAATCCTACGAGCAGTACTTC.

The rearrangement joins TRBV21-1 to TRBJ2-7; TRBD1, the table's D call, lacks a check against the DNA. TRBV21-1 is a pseudogene segment. The CDR3 totals 15 residues. The CDR3 loop reads CASRVWTGASYEQYF. CDR3 sequence (DNA): TGTGCCAGCAGGGTTTGGACAGGGGCCTCCTACGAGCAGTACTTC.